This T cell receptor (beta chain) originates from a study of blood T cell repertoires in COVID-19. The V gene's germline CDR1 is DFQATT and CDR2 SNEGSKA (reference sequence). CDR3 length: 13 amino acids. V lost 3 bases, J lost 6 bases, and 8 bases stayed unmatched. Repertoires were generated with immunoSEQ multiplex PCR, while TCRdb's copy carries only in-frame clones and drops some. The table lists 650,000 to 800,000 clones, about 90% of them singletons, with under 0.3% in the top ten. Sequencing used peripheral blood. The TCR originated in a woman aged 18-29 years with acute or convalescent COVID-19. The chain employs TRBV20-1 and TRBJ2-7; 7 nucleotides agree with TRBD2. Here the CDR3 reads CSASGGRAIEQYF. The CDR3 coding sequence is TGCAGTGCTAGTGGGGGGAGGGCCATCGAGCAGTACTTC.